What follows are 8 T cell receptor beta chains derived from one specimen sequenced in a study of blood T cell repertoires in COVID-19. Sequencing used immunoSEQ multiplex PCR; TCRdb keeps in-frame clones, though not all of them. The sample lists some 320,000 clones; roughly 90% were seen once. Sequenced sample: PBMCs or T cells enriched from blood (not recorded which). These receptors were collected from a woman aged 25 to 39 who had been exposed to COVID-19.

The rearrangement links TRBV5-1 to TRBJ2-7, with a weak D call TRBD1 (6 bases). Trimming removed 1 base at V and 3 bases at J, with 17 bases between. The CDR3 is 16 amino acids. CDR1 is SGHRS and CDR2 is YFSETQ in the germline V gene. Here the CDR3 reads CASSLRGTKFVYEQYF. CDR3 DNA sequence: TGCGCCAGCAGCTTGAGGGGGACAAAATTCGTCTACGAGCAGTACTTC.

The chain combines TRBV7-9 with TRBJ1-2; D remains unclear. CDR1 is SEHNR, CDR2 FQNEAQ, per germline (reference sequence). The V and J ends lost 3 bases and 4 bases respectively, with 12 bases between them. The CDR3 is 14 amino acids. CDR3 sequence reads: CASSFLTEFYGYTF. The CDR3 nucleotides read TGTGCCAGCAGCTTTTTAACAGAATTCTATGGCTACACCTTC.

This sequence joins TRBV12-3 or TRBV12-4 and TRBJ1-1; 7 bases fit TRBD1. V shed 6 bases, J shed 2 bases, and the junction held 3 bases outside the gene matches. CDR3 length: 13 residues. CDR3 bases: TGTGCCAGCAGAAGGGACAGCAACACTGAAGCTTTCTTT. Its protein is CASRRDSNTEAFF.

This chain uses TRBV6-6 with TRBJ1-4; D unresolved. V was pared by 6 bases and J by 5 bases, with 7 bases between. The germline CDR1 and CDR2 sequences are MNHNY and SVGAGI (reference sequence). This CDR3 comprises 12 residues. The CDR3 sequence: CASRSLNEKLFF. For the CDR3, the DNA is TGTGCCAGCAGGTCATTGAATGAAAAACTGTTTTTT.

This chain joins TRBV19 and TRBJ2-4; the D gene is possibly TRBD1 (6 bases). Looked up from germline, CDR1 is LNHDA and CDR2 is SQIVND (reference sequence). V was cut by 5 bases and J by 7 bases, with 15 bases left in between. This CDR3 has 14 amino acids. The CDR3 region has the DNA TGTGCCAGTAGTGAGGGGGTTCCAGGGAACATTCAGTACTTC. Protein sequence: CASSEGVPGNIQYF.

This chain joins TRBV6-5 and TRBJ1-1; D call uncertain. V lost 0 bases and J 6 bases, leaving 8 bases between the germline ends. CDR3 size: 13 residues. The germline CDR1 and CDR2 sequences are MNHEY and SVGAGI. The CDR3, as DNA: TGTGCCAGCAGTTACTCCTCCAGTTCTGAAGCTTTCTTT. Translating it yields CASSYSSSSEAFF.

The chain carries TRBV6-1 and TRBJ2-7, with D perhaps matching TRBD1 (5 bases). The CDR3 totals 15 residues. V was shortened by 1 base and J by 0 bases, with 10 bases between the two germline ends. The V gene's germline CDR1 is MNHNS and CDR2 SASEGT. CDR3 bases: TGTGCCAGCAGTGAAGAGTGGGGCAGCTCCTACGAGCAGTACTTC. It specifies CASSEEWGSSYEQYF.

This sequence joins TRBV6-5 and TRBJ1-5; D is ambiguous. CDR3 length: 13 residues. The V end was cut by 2 bases, the J end by 4 bases, with 6 bases between. The germline V gene has CDR1 MNHEY and CDR2 SVGAGI. CDR3: CASSYRENQPQHF. CDR3 nucleotide sequence: TGTGCCAGCAGTTACAGGGAGAATCAGCCCCAGCATTTT.